Listed below are T cell receptor beta chains from one sample, sequenced in a study of identical twins. TCRdb itself ran the 5' RACE reads through MiXCR, one entry per CDR3 protein. The table lists a few hundred thousand distinct CDR3 sequences, about 8.1% of them singletons. These sequences were also reported in another study, on yellow fever vaccine responses in identical twins.

Sequenced material: memory (CD45RO+) T cells sorted from blood. These receptors were collected from a woman under 30 in good health. Each CDR3 is given with its conserved first and last residue. The D gene is left open where the match is weak. Part of the rows lack a size; the others show once, few, many or a class for expanded clones.

j_gene: TRBJ2-1
v_gene: TRBV5-6
abundance: many
len: 12
d_gene: -
CDR3nt: TGTGCCAGCAGCTCCGAAGGGTTCGAGCAGTTCTTC
CDR3aa: CASSSEGFEQFF

j_gene: TRBJ1-1
v_gene: TRBV18
abundance: -
len: 15
d_gene: -
CDR3nt: TGTGCCAGCTCACCGGACGGACTAATGGACACTGAAGCTTTCTTT
CDR3aa: CASSPDGLMDTEAFF

j_gene: TRBJ2-1
v_gene: TRBV6-4
abundance: many
len: 16
d_gene: TRBD2
CDR3nt: TGTGCCAGCAGTGAAACCGGGACTAGCGGATACAATGAGCAGTTCTTC
CDR3aa: CASSETGTSGYNEQFF

j_gene: TRBJ2-2
v_gene: TRBV5-8
abundance: few
len: 16
d_gene: -
CDR3nt: TGTGCCAGCAGCTTGGTCTGGCAGGGGAACACCGGGGAGCTGTTTTTT
CDR3aa: CASSLVWQGNTGELFF

j_gene: TRBJ1-5
v_gene: TRBV6-1
abundance: -
len: 13
d_gene: -
CDR3nt: TGTGCCAGCAGCCAACCCCCGGGACAGCCCCAGCATTTT
CDR3aa: CASSQPPGQPQHF

j_gene: TRBJ2-1
v_gene: TRBV5-5
abundance: few
len: 16
d_gene: TRBD2
CDR3nt: TGTGCCAGCAGCCCCCCGGTAGCGGGAGGACGGAATGAGCAGTTCTTC
CDR3aa: CASSPPVAGGRNEQFF

j_gene: TRBJ2-1
v_gene: TRBV4-1
abundance: few
len: 14
d_gene: -
CDR3nt: TGCGCCAGCAGCGCCCGGGACACCTACAATGAGCAGTTCTTC
CDR3aa: CASSARDTYNEQFF

j_gene: TRBJ1-1
v_gene: TRBV29-1
abundance: few
len: 15
d_gene: -
CDR3nt: TGCAGCGTTGAATGGGCGTTCAGAAAAAACACTGAAGCTTTCTTT
CDR3aa: CSVEWAFRKNTEAFF

j_gene: TRBJ2-1
v_gene: TRBV20-1
abundance: many
len: 14
d_gene: TRBD2
CDR3nt: TGCAGTGCCCTAGCGGGCCTAGGACGAGATGAGCAGTTCTTC
CDR3aa: CSALAGLGRDEQFF

j_gene: TRBJ2-1
v_gene: TRBV15
abundance: -
len: 12
d_gene: -
CDR3nt: TGTGCCACCAGCGGAAAGGGTTTTGAGCAGTTCTTC
CDR3aa: CATSGKGFEQFF

j_gene: TRBJ2-1
v_gene: TRBV5-4
abundance: few
len: 15
d_gene: -
CDR3nt: TGTGCCAGCAGCTTGGAAGTTAGCAAAGACAATGAGCAGTTCTTC
CDR3aa: CASSLEVSKDNEQFF

j_gene: TRBJ2-5
v_gene: TRBV6-1
abundance: few
len: 12
d_gene: -
CDR3nt: TGTGCCAGCAGCGGGGGTATGGAGACCCAGTACTTC
CDR3aa: CASSGGMETQYF

j_gene: TRBJ2-6
v_gene: TRBV7-4
abundance: -
len: 17
d_gene: -
CDR3nt: TGTGCCAGCAGCTTAAACGAAGGGGCCTCTGGGGCCAACGTCCTGACTTTC
CDR3aa: CASSLNEGASGANVLTF

j_gene: TRBJ2-2
v_gene: TRBV7-3
abundance: many
len: 16
d_gene: TRBD2
CDR3nt: TGTGCCAGCAGCTTTTCGACTAGCAGGAACACCGGGGAGCTGTTTTTT
CDR3aa: CASSFSTSRNTGELFF

j_gene: TRBJ1-5
v_gene: TRBV20-1
abundance: many
len: 12
d_gene: -
CDR3nt: TGCAGTTCGGGCGTCGGTCATCAGCCCCAGCATTTT
CDR3aa: CSSGVGHQPQHF

j_gene: TRBJ1-1
v_gene: TRBV6-6
abundance: -
len: 13
d_gene: TRBD1
CDR3nt: TGTGCCAGCAGAGATACAGGGGGCACTGAAGCTTTCTTT
CDR3aa: CASRDTGGTEAFF

j_gene: TRBJ2-1
v_gene: TRBV6-2/TRBV6-3
abundance: few
len: 12
d_gene: -
CDR3nt: TGTGCCAGCAGTCCAACTAGCCTAGAGCAGTTCTTC
CDR3aa: CASSPTSLEQFF

j_gene: TRBJ1-5
v_gene: TRBV27
abundance: many
len: 14
d_gene: -
CDR3nt: TGTGCCAGCAGTTTGGCCGCCCCCAATCAGCCCCAGCATTTT
CDR3aa: CASSLAAPNQPQHF

j_gene: TRBJ1-1
v_gene: TRBV7-9
abundance: few
len: 12
d_gene: TRBD1
CDR3nt: TGTGGCACCAACAGGGGGGACACTGAAGCTTTCTTT
CDR3aa: CGTNRGDTEAFF

j_gene: TRBJ1-1
v_gene: TRBV20-1
abundance: few
len: 14
d_gene: -
CDR3nt: TGCAGTGCTCTTGATGGGGGTCGGAACACTGAAGCTTTCTTT
CDR3aa: CSALDGGRNTEAFF

j_gene: TRBJ2-1
v_gene: TRBV12-3/TRBV12-4
abundance: many
len: 13
d_gene: -
CDR3nt: TGTGCCAGCAGTTTGAGGGGGGACAATGAGCAGTTCTTC
CDR3aa: CASSLRGDNEQFF

j_gene: TRBJ2-5
v_gene: TRBV5-1
abundance: few
len: 15
d_gene: TRBD2
CDR3nt: TGCGCCAGCATAAAGACTAGCGGGACCTCAGAGACCCAGTACTTC
CDR3aa: CASIKTSGTSETQYF

j_gene: TRBJ2-2
v_gene: TRBV15
abundance: many
len: 12
d_gene: -
CDR3nt: TGTGCCAGCGGTAGAGTGGGCCGGGAGCTGTTTTTT
CDR3aa: CASGRVGRELFF

j_gene: TRBJ2-1
v_gene: TRBV20-1
abundance: few
len: 13
d_gene: TRBD2
CDR3nt: TGCAGTGCTGGCGGGCGGGGGGGCAATGAGCAGTTCTTC
CDR3aa: CSAGGRGGNEQFF

j_gene: TRBJ2-4
v_gene: TRBV18
abundance: -
len: 13
d_gene: TRBD1
CDR3nt: TGTGCCAGCTCACCAAACAGGGGAAACATTCAGTACTTC
CDR3aa: CASSPNRGNIQYF

j_gene: TRBJ1-1
v_gene: TRBV25-1
abundance: many
len: 14
d_gene: -
CDR3nt: TGTGCCAGCAGTGGGGGCGAGGGGAGGGCTGAAGCTTTCTTT
CDR3aa: CASSGGEGRAEAFF

j_gene: TRBJ2-3
v_gene: TRBV7-9
abundance: many
len: 12
d_gene: -
CDR3nt: TGTGCCAGCACCCCAGGGTTGGATACGCAGTATTTT
CDR3aa: CASTPGLDTQYF

j_gene: TRBJ2-5
v_gene: TRBV2
abundance: -
len: 16
d_gene: -
CDR3nt: TGTGCCAGCAGTGGCCCCGGGACTCCGTACCAAGAGACCCAGTACTTC
CDR3aa: CASSGPGTPYQETQYF

j_gene: TRBJ1-4
v_gene: TRBV7-9
abundance: few
len: 14
d_gene: -
CDR3nt: TGTGCCAGCAGCGCAGAGGGCAGGGGTGAAAAACTGTTTTTT
CDR3aa: CASSAEGRGEKLFF

j_gene: TRBJ2-3
v_gene: TRBV29-1
abundance: many
len: 14
d_gene: -
CDR3nt: TGCAGCGTTGGACTAGGCACAAGCACAGATACGCAGTATTTT
CDR3aa: CSVGLGTSTDTQYF

j_gene: TRBJ2-7
v_gene: TRBV1
abundance: few
len: 10
d_gene: -
CDR3nt: TGCACCCCCGTGGGCTACGAGCAGTACTTC
CDR3aa: CTPVGYEQYF

j_gene: TRBJ1-1
v_gene: TRBV5-6
abundance: -
len: 13
d_gene: TRBD1
CDR3nt: TGTGCCAGCAGCTTGATGGACAGGGTAGAAGCTTTCTTT
CDR3aa: CASSLMDRVEAFF

j_gene: TRBJ1-2
v_gene: TRBV28
abundance: few
len: 13
d_gene: -
CDR3nt: TGTGCCAGCATGAAGGGCAGAACTTATGGCTACACCTTC
CDR3aa: CASMKGRTYGYTF

j_gene: TRBJ2-7
v_gene: TRBV25-1
abundance: few
len: 15
d_gene: TRBD2
CDR3nt: TGTGCCAGCAGTGATAGCGGGAGAAGAACCTACGAGCAGTACTTC
CDR3aa: CASSDSGRRTYEQYF

j_gene: TRBJ1-5
v_gene: TRBV6-1
abundance: -
len: 15
d_gene: TRBD1
CDR3nt: TGTGCCAGCAGTGTGGGGACAGGTGGCAATCAGCCCCAGCATTTT
CDR3aa: CASSVGTGGNQPQHF

j_gene: TRBJ1-5
v_gene: TRBV7-8
abundance: many
len: 16
d_gene: -
CDR3nt: TGTGCCAGCAGCTTAGAAAGGGTAGGGGGCAATCAGCCCCAGCATTTT
CDR3aa: CASSLERVGGNQPQHF

j_gene: TRBJ2-5
v_gene: TRBV11-2
abundance: -
len: 13
d_gene: -
CDR3nt: TGTGCCAGCAGCTTAGGGGAGTCGGAGACCCAGTACTTC
CDR3aa: CASSLGESETQYF

j_gene: TRBJ2-7
v_gene: TRBV6-1
abundance: many
len: 12
d_gene: -
CDR3nt: TGTGCCAGCAGTGAAGACGGATACGAGCAGTACTTC
CDR3aa: CASSEDGYEQYF

j_gene: TRBJ2-5
v_gene: TRBV12-3/TRBV12-4
abundance: many
len: 14
d_gene: -
CDR3nt: TGTGCCAGCAGTCGACGACAGGCCCAAGAGACCCAGTACTTC
CDR3aa: CASSRRQAQETQYF

j_gene: TRBJ2-1
v_gene: TRBV9
abundance: many
len: 15
d_gene: -
CDR3nt: TGTGCCAGCAGCCCATCCAACAGGGGAGGCAATGAGCAGTTCTTC
CDR3aa: CASSPSNRGGNEQFF

j_gene: TRBJ1-1
v_gene: TRBV11-2
abundance: many
len: 14
d_gene: -
CDR3nt: TGTGCCAGCAGCTCCACCATAGGAGGTGGGATGGCTTTCTTT
CDR3aa: CASSSTIGGGMAFF

j_gene: TRBJ2-5
v_gene: TRBV5-1
abundance: -
len: 15
d_gene: -
CDR3nt: TGCGCCAGCAGCTTGGGGATTTCGTACCAAGAGACCCAGTACTTC
CDR3aa: CASSLGISYQETQYF

j_gene: TRBJ2-1
v_gene: TRBV20-1
abundance: many
len: 18
d_gene: -
CDR3nt: TGCAGTGCTAGAGATGAAATCTCCGGGACACAGTTGCGCGGTGAGCAGTTCTTC
CDR3aa: CSARDEISGTQLRGEQFF

j_gene: TRBJ1-5
v_gene: TRBV6-1
abundance: -
len: 17
d_gene: -
CDR3nt: TGTGCCAGCAGAGGCAGGGAGGGGAGTGTTGGCAATCAGCCCCAGCATTTT
CDR3aa: CASRGREGSVGNQPQHF

j_gene: TRBJ2-5
v_gene: TRBV12-3/TRBV12-4
abundance: -
len: 16
d_gene: TRBD2
CDR3nt: TGTGCCAGCAGTCCCGGGACTAGCGGGGGAGGGGAGACCCAGTACTTC
CDR3aa: CASSPGTSGGGETQYF

j_gene: TRBJ2-3
v_gene: TRBV12-3/TRBV12-4
abundance: many
len: 16
d_gene: TRBD2
CDR3nt: TGTGCCAGCAGTTCCACGGCTAGCGGCGGCACAGATACGCAGTATTTT
CDR3aa: CASSSTASGGTDTQYF

j_gene: TRBJ2-1
v_gene: TRBV2
abundance: few
len: 15
d_gene: TRBD2
CDR3nt: TGTGCCAGCAGCTTGGGACTAGCGGAACGTCAGGGGGAGTTCTTC
CDR3aa: CASSLGLAERQGEFF

j_gene: TRBJ2-1
v_gene: TRBV19
abundance: few
len: 15
d_gene: TRBD2
CDR3nt: TGTGCCAGTAGTATCTGGCTAGCGGGGGGCAATGAGCAGTTCTTC
CDR3aa: CASSIWLAGGNEQFF

j_gene: TRBJ1-1
v_gene: TRBV6-5
abundance: -
len: 11
d_gene: -
CDR3nt: TGTGCCAGCAGTTACTATGGTGAAGCTTTCTTT
CDR3aa: CASSYYGEAFF

j_gene: TRBJ1-5
v_gene: TRBV29-1
abundance: many
len: 13
d_gene: -
CDR3nt: TGCAGCATCGATCCAGGGGGCAATCAGCCCCAGCATTTT
CDR3aa: CSIDPGGNQPQHF

j_gene: TRBJ2-7
v_gene: TRBV11-2
abundance: -
len: 13
d_gene: -
CDR3nt: TGTGCCAGCAGCTTAGGGGAGGAACTCGAGCAGTACTTC
CDR3aa: CASSLGEELEQYF

j_gene: TRBJ2-7
v_gene: TRBV12-3/TRBV12-4
abundance: many
len: 14
d_gene: TRBD2
CDR3nt: TGTGCCAGCACCAGACTAGCGGGAGTGTACGAGCAGTACTTC
CDR3aa: CASTRLAGVYEQYF

j_gene: TRBJ1-1
v_gene: TRBV6-1
abundance: -
len: 16
d_gene: -
CDR3nt: TGTGCCAGCAGTGAAACGATGGGTGATGGGAACACTGAAGCTTTCTTT
CDR3aa: CASSETMGDGNTEAFF